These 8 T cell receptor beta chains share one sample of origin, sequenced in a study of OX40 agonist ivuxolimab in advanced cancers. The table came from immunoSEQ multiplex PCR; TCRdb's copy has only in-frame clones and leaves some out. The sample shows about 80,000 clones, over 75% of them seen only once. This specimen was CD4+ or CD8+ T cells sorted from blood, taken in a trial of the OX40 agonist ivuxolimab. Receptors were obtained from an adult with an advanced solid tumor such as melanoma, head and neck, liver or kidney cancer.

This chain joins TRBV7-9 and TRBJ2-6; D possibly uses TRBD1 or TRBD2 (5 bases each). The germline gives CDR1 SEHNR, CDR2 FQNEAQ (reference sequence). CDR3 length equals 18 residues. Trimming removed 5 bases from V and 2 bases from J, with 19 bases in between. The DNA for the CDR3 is TGTGCCAGCAGCCCGAAGGGGTGGGGGAAACCTGGGGCCAACGTCCTGACTTTC. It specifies CASSPKGWGKPGANVLTF.

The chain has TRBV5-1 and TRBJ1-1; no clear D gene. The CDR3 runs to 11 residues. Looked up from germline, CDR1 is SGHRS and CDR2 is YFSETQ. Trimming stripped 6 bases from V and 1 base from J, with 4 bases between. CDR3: CASIGNTEAFF. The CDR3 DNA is TGCGCCAGCATTGGGAACACTGAAGCTTTCTTT.

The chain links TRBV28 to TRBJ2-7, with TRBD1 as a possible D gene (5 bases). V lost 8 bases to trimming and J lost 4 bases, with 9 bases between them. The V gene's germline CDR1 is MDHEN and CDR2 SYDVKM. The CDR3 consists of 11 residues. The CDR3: CASDSQYEQYF. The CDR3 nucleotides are TGTGCCAGCGACAGTCAATACGAGCAGTACTTC.

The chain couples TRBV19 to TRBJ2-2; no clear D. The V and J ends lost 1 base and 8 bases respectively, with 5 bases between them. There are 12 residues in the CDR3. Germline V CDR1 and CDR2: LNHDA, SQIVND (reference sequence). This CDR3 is CASSIGLGELFF. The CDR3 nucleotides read TGTGCCAGTAGTATAGGTCTTGGGGAGCTGTTTTTT.

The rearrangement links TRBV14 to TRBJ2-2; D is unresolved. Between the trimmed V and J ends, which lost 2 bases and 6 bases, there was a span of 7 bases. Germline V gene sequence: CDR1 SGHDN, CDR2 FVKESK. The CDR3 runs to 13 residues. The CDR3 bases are TGTGCCAGCAGCCAATATAAGGCCGGGGAGCTGTTTTTT. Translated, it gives CASSQYKAGELFF.

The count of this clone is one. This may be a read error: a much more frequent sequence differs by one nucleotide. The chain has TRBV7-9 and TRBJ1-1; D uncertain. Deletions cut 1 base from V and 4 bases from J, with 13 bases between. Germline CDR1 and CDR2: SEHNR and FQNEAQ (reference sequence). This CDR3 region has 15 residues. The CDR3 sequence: CASSLGERGSTEAFF. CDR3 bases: TGTGCCAGCAGCTTAGGGGAGCGGGGAAGCACTGAAGCTTTCTTT.

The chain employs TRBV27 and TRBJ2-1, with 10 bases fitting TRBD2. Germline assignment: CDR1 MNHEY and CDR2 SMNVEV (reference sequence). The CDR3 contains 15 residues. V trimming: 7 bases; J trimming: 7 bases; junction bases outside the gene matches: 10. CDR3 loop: CASKHGASGSNEQFF. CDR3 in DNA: TGTGCCAGCAAGCACGGGGCTAGCGGGAGTAATGAGCAGTTCTTC.

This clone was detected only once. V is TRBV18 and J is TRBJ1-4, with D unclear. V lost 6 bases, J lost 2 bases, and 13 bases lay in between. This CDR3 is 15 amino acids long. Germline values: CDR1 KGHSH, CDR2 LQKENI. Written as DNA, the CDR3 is TGTGCCAGCTCCAACGCTGGGCACACTAATGAAAAACTGTTTTTT. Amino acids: CASSNAGHTNEKLFF.